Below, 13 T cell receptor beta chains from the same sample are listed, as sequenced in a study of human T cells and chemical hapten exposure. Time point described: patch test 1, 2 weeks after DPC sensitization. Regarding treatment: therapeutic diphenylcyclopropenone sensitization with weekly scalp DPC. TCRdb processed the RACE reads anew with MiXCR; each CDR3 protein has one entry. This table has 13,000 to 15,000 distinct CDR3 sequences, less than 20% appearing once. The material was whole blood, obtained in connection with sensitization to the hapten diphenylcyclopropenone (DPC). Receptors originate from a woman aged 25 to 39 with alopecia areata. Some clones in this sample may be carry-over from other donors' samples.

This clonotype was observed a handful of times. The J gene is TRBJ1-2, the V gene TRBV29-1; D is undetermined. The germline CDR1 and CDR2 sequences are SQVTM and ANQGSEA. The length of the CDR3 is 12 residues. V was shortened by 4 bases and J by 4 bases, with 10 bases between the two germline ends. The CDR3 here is CSVVTPPYGYTF. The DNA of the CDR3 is TGCAGCGTTGTAACGCCCCCCTATGGCTACACCTTC. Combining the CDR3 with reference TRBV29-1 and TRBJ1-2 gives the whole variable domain SAVISQKPSRDICQRGTSLTIQCQVDSQVTMMFWYRQQPGQSLTLIATANQGSEATYESGFVIDKFPISRPNLTFSTLTVSNMSPEDSSIYLCSVVTPPYGYTFGSGTRLTVV.

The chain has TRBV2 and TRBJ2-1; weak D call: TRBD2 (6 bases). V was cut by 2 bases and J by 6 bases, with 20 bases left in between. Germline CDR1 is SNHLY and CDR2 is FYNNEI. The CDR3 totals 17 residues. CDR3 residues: CASSESGGILQTNEQFF. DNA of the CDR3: TGTGCCAGCAGTGAATCCGGCGGGATTTTACAGACCAATGAGCAGTTCTTC.

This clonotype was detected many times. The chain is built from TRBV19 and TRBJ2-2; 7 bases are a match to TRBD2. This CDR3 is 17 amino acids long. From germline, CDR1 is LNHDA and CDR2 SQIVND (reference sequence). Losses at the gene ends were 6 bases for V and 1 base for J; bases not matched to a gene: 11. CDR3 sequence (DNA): TGTGCCAGTAGCGGGACTTTTCCGGGAGGGAACACCGGGGAGCTGTTTTTT. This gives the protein CASSGTFPGGNTGELFF.

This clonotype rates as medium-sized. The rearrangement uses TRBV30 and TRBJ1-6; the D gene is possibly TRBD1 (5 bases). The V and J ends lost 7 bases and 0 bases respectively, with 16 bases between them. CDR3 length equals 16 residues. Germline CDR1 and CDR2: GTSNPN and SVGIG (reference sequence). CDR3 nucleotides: TGTGCCTCACGGGGCACGGGGAGCTCCTATAATTCACCCCTCCACTTT. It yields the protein CASRGTGSSYNSPLHF.

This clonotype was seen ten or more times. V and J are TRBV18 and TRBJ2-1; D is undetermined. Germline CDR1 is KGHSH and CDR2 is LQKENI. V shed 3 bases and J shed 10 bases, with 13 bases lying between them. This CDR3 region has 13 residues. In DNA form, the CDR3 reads TGTGCCAGCTCACCTGAGTTAATAAACGAGCAGTTCTTC. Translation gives CASSPELINEQFF.

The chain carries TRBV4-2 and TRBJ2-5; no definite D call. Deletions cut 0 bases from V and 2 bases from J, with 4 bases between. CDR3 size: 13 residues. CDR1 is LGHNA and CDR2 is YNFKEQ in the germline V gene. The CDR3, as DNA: TGTGCCAGCAGCCAAGACCAGCAAGAGACCCAGTACTTC. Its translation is CASSQDQQETQYF.

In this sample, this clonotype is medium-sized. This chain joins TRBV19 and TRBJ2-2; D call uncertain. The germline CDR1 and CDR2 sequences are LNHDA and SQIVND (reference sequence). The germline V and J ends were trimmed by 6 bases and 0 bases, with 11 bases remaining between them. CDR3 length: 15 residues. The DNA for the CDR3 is TGTGCCAGTAGGGCCATAGGAACGAACACCGGGGAGCTGTTTTTT. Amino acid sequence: CASRAIGTNTGELFF.

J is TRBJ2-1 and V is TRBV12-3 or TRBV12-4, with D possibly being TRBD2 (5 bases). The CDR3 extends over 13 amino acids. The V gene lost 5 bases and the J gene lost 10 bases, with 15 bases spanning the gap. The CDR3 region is CASSPAGPREQFF. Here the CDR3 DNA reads TGTGCCAGCAGTCCGGCGGGCCCTCGGGAGCAGTTCTTC.

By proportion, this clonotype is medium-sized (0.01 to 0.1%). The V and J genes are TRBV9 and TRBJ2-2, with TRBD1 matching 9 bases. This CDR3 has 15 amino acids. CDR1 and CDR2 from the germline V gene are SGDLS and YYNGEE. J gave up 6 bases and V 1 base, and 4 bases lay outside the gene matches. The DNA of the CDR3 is TGTGCCAGCAGCGTAACAGGGGGCAAGGCCGGGGAGCTGTTTTTT. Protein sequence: CASSVTGGKAGELFF.

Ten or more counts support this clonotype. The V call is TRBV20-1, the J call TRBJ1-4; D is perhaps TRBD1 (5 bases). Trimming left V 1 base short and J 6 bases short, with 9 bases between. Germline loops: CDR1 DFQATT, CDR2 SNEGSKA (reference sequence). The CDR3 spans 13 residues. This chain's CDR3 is CSARGGAYEKLFF. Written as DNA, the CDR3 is TGCAGTGCTAGAGGAGGGGCCTATGAAAAACTGTTTTTT.

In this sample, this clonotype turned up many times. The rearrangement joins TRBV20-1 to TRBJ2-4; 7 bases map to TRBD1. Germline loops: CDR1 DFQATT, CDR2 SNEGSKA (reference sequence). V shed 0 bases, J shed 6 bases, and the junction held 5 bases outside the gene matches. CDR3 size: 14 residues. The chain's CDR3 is CSARDHRQGNIQYF. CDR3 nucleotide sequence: TGCAGTGCTAGAGATCACCGACAGGGAAACATTCAGTACTTC.

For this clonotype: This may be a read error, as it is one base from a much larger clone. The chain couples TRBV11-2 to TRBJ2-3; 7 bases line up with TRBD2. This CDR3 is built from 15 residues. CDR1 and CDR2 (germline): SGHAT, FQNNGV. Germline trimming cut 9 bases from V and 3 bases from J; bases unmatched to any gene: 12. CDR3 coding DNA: TGTGCCAGAAGCCTAGCGGCGGGGCCTACAGATACGCAGTATTTT. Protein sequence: CARSLAAGPTDTQYF.

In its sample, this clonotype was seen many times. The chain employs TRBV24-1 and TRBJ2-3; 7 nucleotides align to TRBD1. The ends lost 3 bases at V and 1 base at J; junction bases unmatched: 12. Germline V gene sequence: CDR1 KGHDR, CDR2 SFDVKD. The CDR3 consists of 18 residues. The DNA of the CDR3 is TGTGCCACCAGTGATCATAGGGGCACGGGACAGCGCACAGATACGCAGTATTTT. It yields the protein CATSDHRGTGQRTDTQYF.